This TCR beta chain originates from a study of identical twins (dated by TCRdb to about 2016). The study in broad terms: To test whether fetal clonotypes persist, the study used deep sequencing on TCR alpha and beta repertoires from monozygotic twins, unrelated adults of various ages, and cord blood. Replicate twin experiments were performed at different times using different library preparation protocols to rule out contamination.

This clonotype was found a few times. Its cognate antigen has yet to be identified. One base away there is no much larger clone; base qualities are not given. The library came from 5' RACE. Instrument on record: Illumina HiSeq 2000. Template switching added a universal primer binding site, and the final cDNA carried a unique molecular identifier that allowed TCR cDNA molecules to be counted accurately. Specific primers in the conserved constant-segment region were used to synthesize first-strand cDNA for the TCR alpha and beta chains. To control for contamination, every cDNA library was double barcoded, receiving both a SMART-Mk sample barcode and Illumina barcodes. TruSeq adapter sequences and Illumina sample barcodes were added in two successive PCR steps. Sequencing of the TCR alpha and beta cDNA libraries was done on the Illumina HiSeq platform using custom primers. In the original analysis: MiGEC processed the raw reads to extract unique molecular identifiers, while MiXCR was used to determine the CDR3 positions. For each individual, recombination models were inferred using an EM algorithm with the repgenHMM and IGoR tools. The analysis of shared clonotypes was done with the tcR package in R, with sharing normalized by the product of cloneset sizes. To study raw recombination without the effects of thymic and clonal selection, out-of-frame nonproductive sequences were analyzed. The public reads were run again by TCRdb, first through fastp at Q25 and then through MiXCR, and only productive beta chains were kept. Under each unique CDR3 protein, matching rows form one entry showing the most common genes and DNA. The V and J calls reflect TCRdb's pipeline rather than the authors' work. The sample table contains approximately 890,000 distinct CDR3 sequences; only one count was recorded for around an eighth of them. The ten largest clones capture 1.5% to 2% of the sample.

Only healthy Caucasian donors were included. The twin cohort consisted of three pairs of female monozygotic twins, all aged roughly 18 to 29 years. RNA for TCR libraries was isolated from peripheral blood mononuclear cells. The CDR3 runs 13 residues from the cysteine to the phenylalanine. Only the CDR3 region is kept as DNA, spanning 39 bases read in frame from base 1. At the junction V is shortened by 4 bases and J by 9 bases, with 13 bases in between. CDR1 is given as SGHDN and CDR2 as FVKESK, both from the germline V gene. Overall study results and their limits: Because the same donors could not be followed over many years, the conclusions relied on cross-sectional statistical analysis. Zero-insertion analyses could be partly confounded by invariant T cells such as MAIT and iNKT, though diverse VJ usage argued against such confounding for most clonotypes. Fewer insertions were carried by abundant cord blood beta clonotypes; a weaker similar trend was observed in young adult naive repertoires, while no such trend was observed in memory repertoires. In monozygotic twins, recombination models systematically underestimated out-of-frame TCR alpha sharing, but the models matched the sharing seen between unrelated individuals. A weaker excess of twin sharing was found in beta out-of-frame sequences because the signal-to-noise ratio was lowered by fewer shared sequences. Compared with coincidental sharing between unrelated individuals, out-of-frame TCR alpha sequences shared between twins showed an excess of sequences with low generation probability.

These data were likewise used in another study, on yellow fever vaccine responses in identical twins. As the second study states: According to the authors, the vaccine-induced T cell response in identical twins seemed to be partly convergent and partly specific to each individual. Focusing on identical twins, the study followed the T cell clones that responded to the vaccine, and did so with precision.

The rearranged chain carries TRBV14 and TRBJ1-5; the D gene cannot be named for sure. Sequencing used PBMCs. The clonotype originates from a woman younger than 30 in good health. CDR3 sequence: CASSPGVGLPQHF. In nucleotide form, the sequence is TGTGCCAGCAGCCCTGGCGTAGGGTTGCCCCAGCATTTT.